Sequencing of this T cell receptor (beta chain) was carried out in a study of blood T cell repertoires in COVID-19. Study context: Acute-phase and convalescent COVID-19 samples originated in the United States, Italy and Spain.

Clones were sequenced by immunoSEQ multiplex PCR, and TCRdb holds only the in-frame ones, with some missing. In the table there are some 300,000 clones, 75% to 90% of which are singletons. The CDR3 sequence is 14 residues long. Germline V lookup: CDR1 MNHEY, CDR2 SVGEGT. Trimming took off 2 bases at V and 7 bases at J, with 12 bases between the two ends. The sequence derives from a woman aged 50 to 60 with COVID-19, enrolled during active disease. Sample: peripheral blood. The chain recombines TRBV6-2 or TRBV6-3 with TRBJ1-5, with D possibly matching TRBD1 (5 bases). The CDR3 nucleotides are TGTGCCAGCAGTTACCGGGGGAAAGGCCAGCCCCAGCATTTT. This gives the protein CASSYRGKGQPQHF.